This entry lists 31 T cell receptor beta chains sequenced from one sample in a study of blood T cell repertoires in COVID-19 (dated by TCRdb to 2020 to 2022). Libraries were constructed by the immunoSEQ multiplex PCR assay. TCRdb re-hosts the immuneACCESS table, in-frame sequences only. Its copies lack some clones; in the studies checked, an unresolved V gene accounts for under half of them, and the cause for the rest is not known. The sample table lists about 230,000 clones, around 84% of them with a count of one. Around 2.4% of the sample goes to the ten largest clones. Sequencing was performed on peripheral blood. The receptors here all came from a man in his forties or fifties who had recovered from COVID-19.

This clone was recorded a few times. J is TRBJ1-1 and V is TRBV18; 9 nucleotides match TRBD1. Germline CDR1 is KGHSH and CDR2 is LQKENI. This CDR3 has 14 residues. The V gene end was trimmed by 3 bases and the J gene end by 4 bases; junction bases not matched to a gene: 3. The CDR3 sequence is CASSPGQGPTEAFF. In nucleotides, the CDR3 is TGTGCCAGCTCACCGGGACAGGGTCCCACTGAAGCTTTCTTT.

The chain combines TRBV29-1 with TRBJ2-7, with 8 positions matching TRBD2. V was pared by 7 bases and J by 5 bases, with 7 bases of the junction left unmatched. Germline V gene data show CDR1 as SQVTM and CDR2 as ANQGSEA. The CDR3 length is 12 residues. The CDR3 DNA follows: TGCAGCGCCCGGGGGGGCGGGAACGAGCAGTACTTC. Its translation: CSARGGGNEQYF.

The rearrangement uses TRBV7-2 and TRBJ2-4; TRBD2 agrees at 10 bases. The CDR3 loop spans 17 amino acids. V shed 5 bases, J shed 4 bases, and the junction held 11 bases outside the gene matches. Germline V CDR1 and CDR2: SGHTA, FQGNSA. The CDR3 sequence is CASSPLWKRGGKNIQYF. DNA for the CDR3: TGTGCCAGCAGCCCCTTGTGGAAGCGGGGGGGTAAAAACATTCAGTACTTC.

V and J are TRBV10-1 and TRBJ1-1; a possible D gene is TRBD1 (5 bases). The ends were cut back, 3 bases at V and 1 base at J, with 15 bases in the middle. CDR1 and CDR2 from the germline V gene are WNHNN and SYGVQD (reference sequence). The CDR3 is 16 amino acids. The CDR3 DNA follows: TGCGCCAGCAGTGAAGCGGGGGACGGAGGGAACACTGAAGCTTTCTTT. Translating gives CASSEAGDGGNTEAFF.

This clone was seen just once. DNA for the CDR3: TGTGCCAGCTCACCACCGCAATTGAGCTCCTACAATGAGCAGTTCTTC. Its protein product is CASSPPQLSSYNEQFF. This sequence joins TRBV18 and TRBJ2-1; D remains unclear. V lost 0 bases and J lost 0, with 9 bases in between. CDR1 is KGHSH, CDR2 LQKENI, per germline. CDR3 length: 16 residues.

This clone was counted between two and nine times. V usage is TRBV6-5 and J usage is TRBJ1-2; weak D call: TRBD1 (6 bases). In germline, CDR1 is MNHEY, CDR2 SVGAGI. The CDR3 loop spans 14 amino acids. The germline V and J ends were trimmed by 6 bases and 3 bases, with 14 bases remaining between them. The DNA for the CDR3 is TGTGCCAGCAGGCCCGCCCACAGGGACTATGGCTACACCTTC. Translation gives CASRPAHRDYGYTF.

The rearrangement uses TRBV29-1 and TRBJ2-6; TRBD1 matches 8 bases. The CDR3 runs to 16 residues. V was clipped by 4 bases and J by 2 bases; unmatched bases: 7. Germline CDR1 SQVTM, CDR2 ANQGSEA. CDR3 bases: TGCAGCGTTGGGGACAGGACTCCCACTGGGGCCAACGTCCTGACTTTC. Protein product: CSVGDRTPTGANVLTF.

This clone was seen just once. This sequence joins TRBV6-5 and TRBJ1-2; D is perhaps TRBD1 (6 bases). Germline assignment: CDR1 MNHEY and CDR2 SVGAGI. This CDR3 is 13 amino acids long. Between the trimmed V and J ends, which lost 0 bases and 10 bases, there was a span of 12 bases. CDR3 bases: TGTGCCAGCAGTTACTCGAGGGCAGGGGCCTACACCTTC. It specifies CASSYSRAGAYTF.

This rearrangement joins TRBV9 to TRBJ2-3; TRBD2 matches at 8 bases. Germline V gives CDR1 SGDLS, CDR2 YYNGEE. The CDR3 length is 14 residues. Losses at the gene ends were 4 bases for V and 3 bases for J; bases not matched to a gene: 4. The CDR3 is CASSRTSLTDTQYF. For the CDR3, the DNA is TGTGCCAGCAGCCGGACTAGCTTAACAGATACGCAGTATTTT.

The chain has TRBV7-5 and TRBJ1-4; the D call of TRBD1 is as the table states it, not checked on the DNA. TRBV7-5 is a listed pseudogene. CDR3 size: 14 residues. CDR3 residues: CVRSHPGQGWELFF. The DNA for the CDR3 is TGTGTCAGAAGCCATCCGGGACAGGGATGGGAACTGTTTTTT.

V is TRBV27 and J is TRBJ2-2; TRBD2 agrees at 7 bases. The V gene's germline CDR1 is MNHEY and CDR2 SMNVEV (reference sequence). The CDR3 length is 15 residues. The junction had 2 bases not matched to a gene; V was cut back by 4 bases and J by 0 bases. CDR3 sequence: CASSSGGSNTGELFF. The DNA for the CDR3 is TGTGCCAGCAGTTCGGGAGGTTCGAACACCGGGGAGCTGTTTTTT.

V and J are TRBV5-4 and TRBJ2-5; 9 bases are a match to TRBD2. The CDR3 runs to 15 residues. V lost 4 bases to trimming and J lost 1 base; unmatched junction nucleotides: 5. Germline assignment: CDR1 SGHNT and CDR2 YYREEE (reference sequence). The CDR3 nucleotides read TGTGCCAGCAGCCTGAGGACTAGCGCCCAAGAGACCCAGTACTTC. This translates into CASSLRTSAQETQYF.

The chain carries TRBV5-5 and TRBJ2-1, with 10 nucleotides matching TRBD2. The germline V gene encodes CDR1 SGHKS and CDR2 YYEKEE (reference sequence). The junction had 15 bases not matched to a gene; V was cut back by 3 bases and J by 0 bases. This CDR3 contains 20 residues. CDR3 sequence reads: CASSSPLRTSGLSSYNEQFF. In DNA, the CDR3 is TGTGCCAGCAGCTCCCCGTTGAGGACTAGCGGTCTTAGCTCCTACAATGAGCAGTTCTTC.

V and J are TRBV11-2 and TRBJ2-1, with 10 bases fitting TRBD1. After removal of 5 bases from V and 1 base from J, the junction contained 8 bases not matched to a gene. Germline lookup yields CDR1 SGHAT and CDR2 FQNNGV. The CDR3 has 17 residues. In DNA, the CDR3 is TGTGCCAGCAGCGGAAGACAGGGGGCGAGGTCCTACAATGAGCAGTTCTTC. Translation gives CASSGRQGARSYNEQFF.

In its sample, this clone was seen a few times. The CDR3 loop is CASSFGERNYGYTF. DNA of the CDR3: TGTGCCAGCAGCTTTGGCGAGCGAAACTATGGCTACACCTTC. The chain uses TRBV5-6 and TRBJ1-2, with D unresolved. Trimming pared 2 bases from V and 2 bases from J, leaving 10 bases between. Germline-derived CDR1 and CDR2 are SGHDT and YYEEEE. The CDR3 contains 14 residues.

V usage is TRBV28 and J usage is TRBJ2-3; the match to TRBD2 covers 7 bases. Germline V gives CDR1 MDHEN, CDR2 SYDVKM. There are 15 residues in the CDR3. After removal of 2 bases from V and 4 bases from J, the junction contained 6 bases not matched to a gene. For the CDR3, the DNA is TGTGCCAGCAGTTTACCCGGGACTATTTCAGATACGCAGTATTTT. It yields the protein CASSLPGTISDTQYF. The variable domain in full, with the rest retrieved from reference TRBV28 and TRBJ2-3, is DVKVTQSSRYLVKRTGEKVFLECVQDMDHENMFWYRQDPGLGLRLIYFSYDVKMKEKGDIPEGYSVSREKKERFSLILESASTNQTSMYLCASSLPGTISDTQYFGPGTRLTVL.

The V and J genes are TRBV25-1 and TRBJ1-4, with TRBD1 identical over 7 bases. Trimming took 4 bases from V and 1 from J; bases not matched to a gene: 9. Germline V gene data show CDR1 as MGHDK and CDR2 as SYGVNS. This CDR3 spans 17 amino acids. The CDR3 DNA sequence: TGTGCCAGCAGTGGCTATAACAGGGGACTAACTAATGAAAAACTGTTTTTT. Amino acids: CASSGYNRGLTNEKLFF.

The CDR3 bases are TGTGCCAGTGGGTGGGGGCAGGGGGTTAATCAGCCCCAGCATTTT. Its translation is CASGWGQGVNQPQHF. The chain employs TRBV19 and TRBJ1-5; 7 nucleotides match TRBD1. V dropped 8 bases and J dropped 4; count of bases not matched to a gene: 11. The CDR3 is 15 amino acids. Germline CDR1 and CDR2: LNHDA and SQIVND (reference sequence).

V usage is TRBV30 and J usage is TRBJ2-1; 8 bases map to TRBD1. V dropped 0 bases and J dropped 6; count of bases not matched to a gene: 1. The CDR3 is made up of 13 amino acids. In germline, CDR1 is GTSNPN, CDR2 SVGIG (reference sequence). The CDR3 DNA is TGTGCCTGGAGTGTTGACAGGGGCAATGAGCAGTTCTTC. It specifies CAWSVDRGNEQFF.

This chain joins TRBV29-1 and TRBJ2-1; D is perhaps TRBD1 (5 bases). This CDR3 has 11 residues. V lost 4 bases to trimming and J lost 6 bases, with 7 bases between them. In germline, CDR1 is SQVTM, CDR2 ANQGSEA. CDR3 sequence (DNA): TGCAGCGTTGGACAGATCAATGAGCAGTTCTTC. Residues: CSVGQINEQFF.

The chain carries TRBV18 and TRBJ1-1, with a possible D match to TRBD1 (6 bases). V lost 2 bases and J lost 5, with 12 bases in between. The CDR3 runs to 14 residues. Germline V gives CDR1 KGHSH, CDR2 LQKENI. This CDR3 is CASSPLPGETEAFF. CDR3 in DNA: TGTGCCAGCTCACCATTACCAGGGGAGACTGAAGCTTTCTTT.

This clone has a single count. The CDR3 DNA reads TGTGCCAGCAGCTCTGCCGCGACAGGGGCAGGAGGCTACACCTTC. Residues: CASSSAATGAGGYTF. The chain uses TRBV5-4 and TRBJ1-2, with 8 bases fitting TRBD1. The CDR3 totals 15 residues. Unmatched junction bases numbered 12, after V lost 3 bases and J lost 8 bases. Germline V gene sequence: CDR1 SGHNT, CDR2 YYREEE (reference sequence).

Note on this clone: The identical CDR3 is also encoded by other nucleotide sequences in the sample. This sequence joins TRBV2 and TRBJ2-1; no clear D. This CDR3 has 13 residues. The germline CDR1 and CDR2 sequences are SNHLY and FYNNEI. Deletions cut 3 bases from V and 0 bases from J, with 3 bases between. The CDR3, as DNA: TGTGCCAGCAGTGACAGCTCCTACAATGAGCAGTTCTTC. It codes for CASSDSSYNEQFF.

The chain is built from TRBV5-4 and TRBJ2-7; D call uncertain. V was cut by 0 bases and J by 4 bases, with 17 bases left in between. The CDR3 contains 16 residues. The germline gives CDR1 SGHNT, CDR2 YYREEE (reference sequence). The CDR3 nucleotides read TGTGCCAGCAGCTTGGGCCCGGTGTCGGGTATGTACGAGCAGTACTTC. Amino acid sequence: CASSLGPVSGMYEQYF.

V and J are TRBV21-1 and TRBJ2-4; the tabulated D call, TRBD1, remains unverified against the DNA. TRBV21-1 is deemed a pseudogene. The CDR3 consists of 16 residues. This chain's CDR3 is CASSMGTLLAKNIQYF. The CDR3 coding sequence is TGTGCCAGCAGCATGGGGACACTACTAGCCAAAAACATTCAGTACTTC.

The chain joins TRBV7-2 to TRBJ1-5; 11 nucleotides agree with TRBD1. Germline V gives CDR1 SGHTA, CDR2 FQGNSA. With 5 bases clipped from V and 4 bases from J, the junction kept 4 bases outside the gene matches. The CDR3 has 15 residues. The CDR3 sequence: CASSLGTGGNQPQHF. In DNA form, the CDR3 reads TGTGCCAGCAGCCTTGGGACAGGGGGGAATCAGCCCCAGCATTTT.

This clone was counted only a few times. This sequence joins TRBV29-1 and TRBJ2-1; 9 bases line up with TRBD1. J lost 5 bases, V lost 4 bases, and 6 bases had no gene match. There are 14 residues in the CDR3. Per germline, CDR1 SQVTM and CDR2 ANQGSEA. The CDR3 loop reads CSVAGTGIDNEQFF. The CDR3 nucleotides are TGCAGCGTTGCCGGGACAGGGATAGACAATGAGCAGTTCTTC.

The chain has TRBV5-1 and TRBJ1-4; TRBD1 is a possible D gene (6 bases). The CDR3 sequence is 14 residues long. Deletions cut 4 bases from V and 6 bases from J, with 13 bases between. Germline V gives CDR1 SGHRS, CDR2 YFSETQ. The CDR3 bases are TGCGCCAGCAGCCCGGCCCCAGGGGATGAAAAACTGTTTTTT. This translates into CASSPAPGDEKLFF.

The chain has TRBV7-9 and TRBJ1-1; a weak D match, TRBD1 (6 bases). The CDR3 is 15 amino acids. Germline V CDR1 and CDR2: SEHNR, FQNEAQ (reference sequence). V was pared by 5 bases and J by 4 bases, with 17 bases between. CDR3 in amino acids: CASSGNRVESTEAFF. CDR3 sequence (DNA): TGTGCCAGCAGCGGCAACAGGGTGGAGAGCACTGAAGCTTTCTTT.

The rearrangement joins TRBV20-1 to TRBJ1-2; 10 bases are shared with TRBD1. V gave up 3 bases and J gave up 2 bases; unmatched junction bases: 6. The CDR3 spans 15 residues. The germline CDR1 and CDR2 sequences are DFQATT and SNEGSKA (reference sequence). The CDR3 sequence is CSASSGTGANYGYTF. The DNA for the CDR3 is TGCAGTGCTAGTTCTGGGACAGGGGCCAACTATGGCTACACCTTC.

The chain recombines TRBV30 with TRBJ1-6; D remains ambiguous. Germline assignment: CDR1 GTSNPN and CDR2 SVGIG (reference sequence). CDR3 length: 13 amino acids. V lost 5 bases and J 9 bases, leaving 14 bases between the germline ends. CDR3 sequence: CAWHSTIGSPLHF. CDR3 bases: TGTGCCTGGCACTCTACTATAGGTTCACCCCTCCACTTT.